The 32 T cell receptor beta chains reported below all come from one sample, sequenced in a study of beta chain features in type 1 diabetes. Expressed TCRB transcripts were sequenced after all isolated RNA was converted to cDNA. Assay: immunoSEQ multiplex PCR; the TCRdb copy retains only in-frame clones and omits some. The table includes some 45,000 clones, around 50% detected once. The sequencing sample was made of Tregs from blood. These receptors all come from a woman in her late teens or twenties in good health.

The CDR3 reads CASKTGGQFAGELFF. CDR3 sequence (DNA): TGCGCCAGCAAAACAGGGGGACAATTCGCCGGGGAGCTGTTTTTT. V usage is TRBV5-1 and J usage is TRBJ2-2; 8 bases fit TRBD1. In germline, CDR1 is SGHRS, CDR2 YFSETQ. V shed 6 bases, J shed 6 bases, and the junction held 10 bases outside the gene matches. The CDR3 is 15 amino acids. Full variable domain (outside the CDR3, taken from reference TRBV5-1 and TRBJ2-2): KAGVTQTPRYLIKTRGQQVTLSCSPISGHRSVSWYQQTPGQGLQFLFEYFSETQRNKGNFPGRFSGRQFSNSRSEMNVSTLELGDSALYLCASKTGGQFAGELFFGEGSRLTVL.

The genes are TRBV28 and TRBJ2-3, with unresolved D. The CDR3 runs 13 residues. The germline gives CDR1 MDHEN, CDR2 SYDVKM. Trimming removed 2 bases at V and 4 bases at J, with 7 bases between. CDR3 sequence reads: CASSLGHADTQYF. The CDR3 DNA follows: TGTGCCAGCAGTTTAGGCCACGCAGATACGCAGTATTTT.

The chain combines TRBV7-9 with TRBJ2-1, with TRBD2 matching over 9 bases. Per germline, CDR1 SEHNR and CDR2 FQNEAQ (reference sequence). The CDR3 spans 16 residues. Germline trimming cut 1 base from V and 4 bases from J; bases unmatched to any gene: 5. DNA for the CDR3: TGTGCCAGCAGCTTAGTGGGTAGCGGGAGTTACAATGAGCAGTTCTTC. Residues: CASSLVGSGSYNEQFF.

This chain links TRBV6-5 with TRBJ2-3; D gene unclear. Germline loops: CDR1 MNHEY, CDR2 SVGAGI. The CDR3 runs 14 residues. V lost 4 bases and J lost 5, with 13 bases in between. The CDR3 spells CASSLVHPRDTQYF. The CDR3 nucleotides are TGTGCCAGCAGTTTAGTCCATCCTCGAGATACGCAGTATTTT.

Here the CDR3 reads CASSPLISETQYF. CDR3 DNA: TGTGCCAGCAGTCCCCTTATATCAGAGACCCAGTACTTC. V and J are TRBV27 and TRBJ2-5, with D unclear. Per the germline V gene, CDR1 is MNHEY and CDR2 is SMNVEV (reference sequence). The V and J ends lost 5 bases and 4 bases respectively, with 11 bases between them. The CDR3 contains 13 residues.

The CDR3, as DNA: TGTGCCATCAGTGTGGGTAGCTATGAGCAGTTCTTC. As protein: CAISVGSYEQFF. V usage is TRBV10-3 and J usage is TRBJ2-1, with no clear D. Trimming took 4 bases from V and 8 from J, leaving 9 bases between them. The CDR3 spans 12 residues. Germline V gene sequence: CDR1 ENHRY, CDR2 SYGVKD.

This rearrangement joins TRBV5-1 to TRBJ1-1, with TRBD1 matching over 8 bases. The trim removed 3 bases at V and 4 bases at J, leaving 11 bases unmatched. The CDR3 runs to 16 residues. Germline V CDR1 and CDR2: SGHRS, YFSETQ. The CDR3 here is CASSSDYRGRFTEAFF. The CDR3 DNA follows: TGCGCCAGCAGCTCCGATTACAGGGGGAGGTTCACTGAAGCTTTCTTT.

V gene TRBV29-1 combines with J gene TRBJ2-7; 11 bases align to TRBD1. The length of the CDR3 is 14 residues. J was trimmed by 4 bases and V by 5 bases; bases with no gene match: 7. Germline V gives CDR1 SQVTM, CDR2 ANQGSEA. The DNA for the CDR3 is TGCAGCGTTATAGGACAGGGGGCTGGTTACGAGCAGTACTTC. Protein: CSVIGQGAGYEQYF.

The sample holds a few counts of this clone. J is TRBJ2-1 and V is TRBV18; D uncertain. CDR3 length: 15 residues. Germline V gene data show CDR1 as KGHSH and CDR2 as LQKENI. With 2 bases removed from V and 2 bases from J, the gap between germline ends came to 10 bases. The CDR3 region has the DNA TGTGCCAGCTCACCAAACTCGGTCACCTACAATGAGCAGTTCTTC. Its translation is CASSPNSVTYNEQFF.

The V and J genes are TRBV4-2 and TRBJ2-1; 12 bases agree with TRBD2. The CDR3 contains 15 residues. With 4 bases clipped from V and 2 bases from J, the junction kept 0 bases outside the gene matches. Per the germline V gene, CDR1 is LGHNA and CDR2 is YNFKEQ. In DNA form, the CDR3 reads TGTGCCAGCAGCCGACTAGCGGGGGCCTACAATGAGCAGTTCTTC. It yields the protein CASSRLAGAYNEQFF.

The V call is TRBV7-9, the J call TRBJ2-1; tentatively, D is TRBD2 (5 bases). This CDR3 contains 12 residues. Trimming took off 4 bases at V and 6 bases at J, with 7 bases between the two ends. Germline V lookup: CDR1 SEHNR, CDR2 FQNEAQ (reference sequence). The CDR3: CASSSSGNEQFF. As DNA, the CDR3 is TGTGCCAGCAGCTCGAGCGGCAATGAGCAGTTCTTC.

The genes are TRBV7-2 and TRBJ2-7; D is unclear. The CDR3 runs to 14 residues. Trimming cost V 7 bases and J 2 bases, with 15 bases left between them. Looked up from germline, CDR1 is SGHTA and CDR2 is FQGNSA. Here the CDR3 reads CASNPGSQTYEQYF. CDR3 in DNA: TGTGCCAGCAACCCAGGAAGCCAGACCTACGAGCAGTACTTC.

CDR3 nucleotide sequence: TGCACCAGCAGCCAAGATCAAGGACTAGCGGGATTTGTGACAGATACGCAGTATTTT. This gives the protein CTSSQDQGLAGFVTDTQYF. The chain links TRBV1 to TRBJ2-3; the table's D call, TRBD2, has no DNA check behind it. TRBV1 corresponds to a pseudogene. This CDR3 contains 19 residues.

V and J are TRBV30 and TRBJ2-3, with TRBD2 as a possible D gene (5 bases). Germline V gene lookup returns CDR1 GTSNPN and CDR2 SVGIG (reference sequence). This CDR3 region has 13 residues. V lost 0 bases and J 10 bases, leaving 14 bases between the germline ends. CDR3 loop: CAWSVYKEAAQYF. The CDR3 region has the DNA TGTGCCTGGAGTGTTTATAAGGAGGCGGCGCAGTATTTT. The whole variable domain, filled in from reference TRBV30 and TRBJ2-3, reads SQTIHQWPATLVQPVGSPLSLECTVEGTSNPNLYWYRQAAGRGLQLLFYSVGIGQISSEVPQNLSASRPQDRQFILSSKKLLLSDSGFYLCAWSVYKEAAQYFGPGTRLTVL.

The gene calls are TRBV7-9 and TRBJ2-5, with D unclear. The germline V gene encodes CDR1 SEHNR and CDR2 FQNEAQ (reference sequence). Trimming took off 9 bases at V and 0 bases at J, with 8 bases between the two ends. CDR3 length: 12 residues. The DNA for the CDR3 is TGTGCCAGTGCGGCCCACCAAGAGACCCAGTACTTC. It specifies CASAAHQETQYF. Looking up the rest from reference TRBV7-9 and TRBJ2-5 gives the full variable domain: DTGVSQNPRHKITKRGQNVTFRCDPISEHNRLYWYRQTLGQGPEFLTYFQNEAQLEKSRLLSDRFSAERPKGSFSTLEIQRTEQGDSAMYLCASAAHQETQYFGPGTRLLVL.

The rearrangement links TRBV4-2 to TRBJ1-3; maybe TRBD1 (6 bases). CDR1 is LGHNA, CDR2 YNFKEQ, per germline. Trimming shortened V by 4 bases and J by 2 bases, and 9 bases separated the two germline ends. This CDR3 is 14 amino acids long. Here the CDR3 reads CASSPQGTGNTIYF. CDR3 sequence (DNA): TGTGCCAGCAGCCCACAGGGCACTGGAAACACCATATATTTT.

This chain connects TRBV13 to TRBJ1-3, with 8 bases identical to TRBD1. CDR3 size: 14 residues. After removal of 4 bases from V and 4 bases from J, the junction contained 3 bases not matched to a gene. Germline CDR1 reads PRHDT; CDR2 reads FYEKMQ (reference sequence). In nucleotides, the CDR3 is TGTGCCAGCAGCTGGACAGGGCCGGGAAACACCATATATTTT. Translating it yields CASSWTGPGNTIYF.

The rearrangement joins TRBV29-1 to TRBJ1-1; TRBD1 aligns across 7 bases. The V and J ends lost 6 bases and 1 base, in that order; junction bases with no gene match: 5. CDR3 size: 13 residues. From germline, CDR1 is SQVTM and CDR2 ANQGSEA. The CDR3 region is CSVAGQENTEAFF. The DNA for the CDR3 is TGCAGCGTCGCTGGACAGGAGAACACTGAAGCTTTCTTT.

The genes are TRBV6-1 and TRBJ2-6, with no clear D. There are 13 residues in the CDR3. The V end was cut by 9 bases, the J end by 1 base, with 7 bases between. Germline CDR1 reads MNHNS; CDR2 reads SASEGT. The CDR3 here is CASTISGANVLTF. Here the CDR3 DNA reads TGTGCCAGTACAATTTCTGGGGCCAACGTCCTGACTTTC.

The chain joins TRBV20-1 to TRBJ2-7; D uncertain. This CDR3 has 11 amino acids. Germline-derived CDR1 and CDR2 are DFQATT and SNEGSKA (reference sequence). Between the trimmed V and J ends, which lost 7 bases and 2 bases, there was a span of 9 bases. The CDR3 DNA reads as TGCAGTGTGGAGCCGGCCTACGAGCAGTACTTC. Encoded protein: CSVEPAYEQYF.

This CDR3 reads CASSVGTSGSRDTQYF. Written as DNA, the CDR3 is TGCGCCAGCAGTGTAGGCACTAGCGGGAGTCGAGATACGCAGTATTTT. This chain uses TRBV10-1 with TRBJ2-3; 11 bases match TRBD2. The CDR3 has 16 residues. CDR1 WNHNN and CDR2 SYGVQD come from the germline V gene (reference sequence). With V trimmed by 4 bases and J by 5 bases, 8 bases remained unmatched.

This chain joins TRBV5-1 and TRBJ1-1, with 8 bases matching TRBD1. Germline trimming cut 4 bases from V and 2 bases from J; bases unmatched to any gene: 4. The length of the CDR3 is 14 residues. Germline CDR1 and CDR2: SGHRS and YFSETQ. CDR3 protein: CASSPSGGNTEAFF. The CDR3 DNA sequence: TGCGCCAGCAGCCCCTCAGGGGGCAACACTGAAGCTTTCTTT.

The V and J genes are TRBV4-1 and TRBJ2-7, with 14 bases lining up with TRBD2. Germline V lookup: CDR1 MGHRA, CDR2 YSYEKL. The CDR3 is made up of 17 amino acids. Trimming cost V 1 base and J 6 bases; bases outside gene matches: 8. CDR3 loop: CASSQGRTSGRRGEQYF. CDR3 nucleotide sequence: TGCGCCAGCAGCCAAGGAAGGACTAGCGGGAGGCGGGGCGAGCAGTACTTC.

The genes are TRBV6-1 and TRBJ1-2, with D perhaps matching TRBD1 (5 bases). The germline gives CDR1 MNHNS, CDR2 SASEGT. The CDR3 is made up of 13 amino acids. Trimming pared 2 bases from V and 4 bases from J, leaving 8 bases between. The CDR3 region has the DNA TGTGCCAGCAGTGAAAGGAGGGGCTATGGCTACACCTTC. Protein: CASSERRGYGYTF.

The J gene is TRBJ2-2, the V gene TRBV6-5; 9 bases match TRBD1. The CDR3 has 15 amino acids. Trimming removed 4 bases from V and 5 bases from J; junction bases left unmatched: 5. Germline V gene lookup returns CDR1 MNHEY and CDR2 SVGAGI. In DNA form, the CDR3 reads TGTGCCAGCAGTTCAACAGGGGGCTGGACCGGGGAGCTGTTTTTT. This codes for CASSSTGGWTGELFF.

CDR3 DNA: TGTGCCAGCAGCTTTCAGGGCGACTATGGCTACACCTTC. Its translation: CASSFQGDYGYTF. V usage is TRBV7-9 and J usage is TRBJ1-2; possibly TRBD1 for D (5 bases). The germline V gene encodes CDR1 SEHNR and CDR2 FQNEAQ (reference sequence). Trimming took off 3 bases at V and 3 bases at J, with 8 bases between the two ends. The CDR3 runs 13 residues. The full variable domain, in which reference TRBV7-9 and TRBJ1-2 provide the parts outside the CDR3, is DTGVSQNPRHKITKRGQNVTFRCDPISEHNRLYWYRQTLGQGPEFLTYFQNEAQLEKSRLLSDRFSAERPKGSFSTLEIQRTEQGDSAMYLCASSFQGDYGYTFGSGTRLTVV.

J is TRBJ2-1 and V is TRBV28; TRBD2 matches at 10 bases. With V trimmed by 6 bases and J by 8 bases, 13 bases remained unmatched. CDR3 length equals 16 residues. Germline values: CDR1 MDHEN, CDR2 SYDVKM. The CDR3 coding sequence is TGTGCCAGCAGCTTGGGGGGAGCGGGAGGGTCCGATGAGCAGTTCTTC. Residues: CASSLGGAGGSDEQFF.

This rearrangement joins TRBV5-4 to TRBJ2-5; 10 nucleotides align to TRBD2. Germline values: CDR1 SGHNT, CDR2 YYREEE (reference sequence). The CDR3 runs 16 residues. The junction had 6 bases not matched to a gene; V was cut back by 4 bases and J by 0 bases. In DNA, the CDR3 is TGTGCCAGCAGCCCCTGGCTAGCGGGAGACCAAGAGACCCAGTACTTC. It specifies CASSPWLAGDQETQYF. Full variable domain (rest looked up from reference TRBV5-4 and TRBJ2-5): ETGVTQSPTHLIKTRGQQVTLRCSSQSGHNTVSWYQQALGQGPQFIFQYYREEENGRGNFPPRFSGLQFPNYSSELNVNALELDDSALYLCASSPWLAGDQETQYFGPGTRLLVL.

The chain recombines TRBV20-1 with TRBJ2-7, with D perhaps matching TRBD1 (6 bases). Trimming stripped 5 bases from V and 8 bases from J, with 13 bases between. Germline lookup yields CDR1 DFQATT and CDR2 SNEGSKA (reference sequence). The CDR3 consists of 11 residues. Here the CDR3 DNA reads TGCAGTGCTCCACAGGGATTTAAGCAGTACTTC. This sequence encodes CSAPQGFKQYF.

This clone was seen more than once but under ten times. The V gene is TRBV5-6, the J gene TRBJ1-3, with D unresolved. CDR3 length: 14 residues. V lost 2 bases to trimming and J lost 1 base, with 7 bases between them. In germline, CDR1 is SGHDT, CDR2 YYEEEE. CDR3 protein: CASSFTWSGNTIYF. The CDR3 nucleotides read TGTGCCAGCAGCTTTACATGGTCTGGAAACACCATATATTTT.

The V call is TRBV5-4, the J call TRBJ2-2, with 7 positions matching TRBD2. CDR3 size: 15 residues. Losses at the gene ends were 0 bases for V and 1 base for J; bases not matched to a gene: 0. Germline loops: CDR1 SGHNT, CDR2 YYREEE (reference sequence). DNA of the CDR3: TGTGCCAGCAGCTTGGCGGGAGGGAACACCGGGGAGCTGTTTTTT. It translates to CASSLAGGNTGELFF.

The chain uses TRBV7-9 and TRBJ1-5; D is ambiguous. This CDR3 has 15 amino acids. The germline gives CDR1 SEHNR, CDR2 FQNEAQ (reference sequence). V lost 1 base and J lost 6, with 13 bases in between. The CDR3 region is CASSLDIGESQPQHF. The DNA of the CDR3 is TGTGCCAGCAGCTTAGATATCGGGGAAAGTCAGCCCCAGCATTTT.